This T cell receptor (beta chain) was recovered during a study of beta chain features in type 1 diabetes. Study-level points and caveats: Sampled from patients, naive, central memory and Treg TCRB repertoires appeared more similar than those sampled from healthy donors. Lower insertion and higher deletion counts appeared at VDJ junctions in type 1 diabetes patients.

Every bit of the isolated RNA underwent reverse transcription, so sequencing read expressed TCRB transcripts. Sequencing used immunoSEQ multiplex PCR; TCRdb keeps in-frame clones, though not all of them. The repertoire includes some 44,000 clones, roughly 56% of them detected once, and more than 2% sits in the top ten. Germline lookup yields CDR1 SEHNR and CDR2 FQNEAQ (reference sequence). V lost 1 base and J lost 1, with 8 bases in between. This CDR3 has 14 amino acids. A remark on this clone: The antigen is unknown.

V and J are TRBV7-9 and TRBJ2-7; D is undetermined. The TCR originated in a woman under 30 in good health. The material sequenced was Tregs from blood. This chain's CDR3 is CASSLVPNSYEQYF. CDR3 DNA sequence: TGTGCCAGCAGCTTAGTCCCTAATTCCTACGAGCAGTACTTC.